The TCR beta chain described here comes from a study of blood T cell repertoires in COVID-19. About the research overall: There were acute and convalescent COVID-19 samples, and they came from the United States, Italy and Spain. T cells, B-cell-depleted T cells, or PBMCs supplied cDNA or gDNA.

CDR3 length: 17 residues. CDR1 MDHEN and CDR2 SYDVKM come from the germline V gene. The junction had 11 bases not matched to a gene; V was cut back by 7 bases and J by 0 bases. Authors' analysis steps: Amplification with reference gene primers provided the estimates of nucleated cell counts. Clones were sequenced by immunoSEQ multiplex PCR, and TCRdb holds only the in-frame ones, with some missing. V and J calls and clone size are copied from that table; D and trimming were computed from the DNA. The data contain some 80,000 clones, 65% to 90% of them seen just once; the ten biggest clones take up 15% to 20%.

Material: peripheral blood. The chain links TRBV28 to TRBJ2-1; 8 nucleotides line up with TRBD2. This receptor was obtained from a human donor in a cohort sampled during active COVID-19. The CDR3 bases are TGTGCCAGCACTGAAAGCGGGAGCCCTAGCTCCTACAATGAGCAGTTCTTC. It is translated as CASTESGSPSSYNEQFF.